The present TCR beta chain was sequenced within a study of post-analysis software for immune sequencing data. Included in the TCR beta cDNA libraries were unique molecular identifiers. From the PCR reads, TCRdb called clonotypes with MiXCR, one entry per CDR3 protein. Among roughly 730,000 distinct CDR3 sequences listed, about 27% were seen once. In the case of this clonotype: What it binds is not known.

Study-level points and caveats: Controls showed lower frequencies than patients for 4 or 5 TRBV segments, and TRBV5-6, TRBV5-1 and TRBV20-1 were among these.

Trimming removed 6 bases at V and 2 bases at J, with 14 bases between. The CDR3 has 15 residues. The clonotype comes from a girl aged 10-17 years with multiple sclerosis. The chain has TRBV12-3 or TRBV12-4 and TRBJ1-5, with D possibly TRBD1 on 5 matching bases. Sequencing used blood. In DNA, the CDR3 is TGTGCCAGCAGCCCGGGGGGGGTACGCAATCAGCCCCAGCATTTT. It codes for CASSPGGVRNQPQHF.